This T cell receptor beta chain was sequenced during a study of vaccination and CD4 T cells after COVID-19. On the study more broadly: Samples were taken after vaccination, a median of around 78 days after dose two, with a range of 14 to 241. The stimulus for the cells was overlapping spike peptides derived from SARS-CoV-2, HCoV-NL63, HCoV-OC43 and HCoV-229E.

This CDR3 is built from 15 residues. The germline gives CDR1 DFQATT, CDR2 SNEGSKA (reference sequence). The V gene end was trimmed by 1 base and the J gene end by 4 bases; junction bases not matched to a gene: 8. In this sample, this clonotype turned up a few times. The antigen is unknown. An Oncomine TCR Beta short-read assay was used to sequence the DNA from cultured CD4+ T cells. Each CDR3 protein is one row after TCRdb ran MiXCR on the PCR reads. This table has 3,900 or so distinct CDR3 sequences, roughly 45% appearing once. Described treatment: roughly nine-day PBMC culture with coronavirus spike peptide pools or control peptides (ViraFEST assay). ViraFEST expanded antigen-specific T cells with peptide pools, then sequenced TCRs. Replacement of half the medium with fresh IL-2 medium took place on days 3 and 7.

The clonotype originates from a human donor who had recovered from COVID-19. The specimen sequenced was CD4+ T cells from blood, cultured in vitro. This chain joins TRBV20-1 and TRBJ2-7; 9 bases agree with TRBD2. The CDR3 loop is CSARAVSGSRYEQYF. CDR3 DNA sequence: TGCAGTGCTAGAGCCGTTAGCGGGAGCAGATACGAGCAGTACTTC.